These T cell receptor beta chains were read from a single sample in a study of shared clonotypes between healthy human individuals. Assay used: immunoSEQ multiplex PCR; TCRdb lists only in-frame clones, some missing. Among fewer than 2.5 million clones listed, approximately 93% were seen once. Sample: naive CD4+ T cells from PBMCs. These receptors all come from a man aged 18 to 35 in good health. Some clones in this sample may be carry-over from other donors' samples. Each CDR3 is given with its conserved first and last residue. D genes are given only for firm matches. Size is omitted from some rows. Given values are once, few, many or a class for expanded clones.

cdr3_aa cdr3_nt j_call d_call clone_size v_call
CAIAGWWRQGARYGYTF TGTGCCATCGCAGGGTGGTGGCGGCAGGGGGCGCGGTATGGCTACACCTTC TRBJ1-2 TRBD1 NA TRBV10-3
CASSLWRLGGYTF TGTGCCAGCAGTTTATGGCGCTTAGGTGGCTACACCTTC TRBJ1-2 NA few TRBV27
CASSPGTGANQPQHF TGTGCCAGCAGTCCCGGGACAGGGGCCAATCAGCCCCAGCATTTT TRBJ1-5 TRBD1 NA TRBV6-4
CASSPVIVEGATEQFF TGTGCCAGCAGCCCCGTGATAGTCGAAGGGGCCACTGAGCAGTTCTTC TRBJ2-1 NA NA TRBV7-9
CASSESSGSGNTEAFF TGCGCCAGCAGTGAGTCATCGGGGTCGGGAAACACTGAAGCTTTCTTT TRBJ1-1 NA NA TRBV10-1
CASSLQGVVTGELFF TGTGCCAGCAGCTTACAGGGGGTTGTGACCGGGGAGCTGTTTTTT TRBJ2-2 TRBD1 NA TRBV7-9
CASSPATNEKLFF TGCGCCAGCAGCCCAGCAACTAATGAAAAACTGTTTTTT TRBJ1-4 NA NA TRBV5-1
CASSSAPGQGFSGANVLTF TGCGCCAGCAGCTCTGCTCCGGGACAGGGATTCTCTGGGGCCAACGTCCTGACTTTC TRBJ2-6 TRBD1 NA TRBV5-1
CAIRSLAGGPSNEQFF TGTGCCATCAGGTCACTAGCGGGAGGGCCTAGTAATGAGCAGTTCTTC TRBJ2-1 TRBD2 NA TRBV10-3
CASSLSGAGNTIYF TGTGCCAGCAGCTTGAGCGGGGCTGGAAACACCATATATTTT TRBJ1-3 NA NA TRBV7-3
CASRGQGVTYEQYF TGTGCCAGCAGAGGACAGGGGGTGACGTATGAGCAGTACTTC TRBJ2-7 TRBD1 NA TRBV6-5
CASRMGGGGTGELFF TGTGCCAGCAGAATGGGCGGGGGCGGCACCGGGGAGCTGTTTTTT TRBJ2-2 NA once TRBV2
CASSFEGVTEAFF TGCGCCAGCAGCTTTGAAGGGGTGACTGAAGCTTTCTTT TRBJ1-1 NA NA TRBV5-1